The next 10 T cell receptor beta chains were all read from a single sample in a study of monozygotic twins with inflammatory bowel disease. TCRdb reworked the 5' RACE reads into one entry per CDR3 protein, no DNA. Across fewer than 150,000 distinct CDR3 sequences, the top ten clones capture under 2.5% of the sample. The sample taken for sequencing was blood. The receptor source for this set is a human donor with ulcerative colitis or Crohn's disease, or a healthy co-twin of an affected twin (not recorded which).

CDR3 sequence reads: CSARTPQGSYHTEAFF. The chain couples TRBV20-1 to TRBJ1-1; TCRdb outputs TRBD1, but without DNA this stays unchecked. This CDR3 is 16 amino acids long. Germline-derived CDR1 and CDR2 are DFQATT and SNEGSKA (reference sequence).

The chain links TRBV7-2 to TRBJ1-2. The CDR3 consists of 13 residues. Germline V CDR1 and CDR2: SGHTA, FQGNSA. The CDR3 loop is CASSDRALYGYTF. Supplemented by reference TRBV7-2 and TRBJ1-2, the full variable domain reads GAGVSQSPSNKVTEKGKDVELRCDPISGHTALYWYRQSLGQGLEFLIYFQGNSAPDKSGLPSDRFSAERTGGSVSTLTIQRTQQEDSAVYLCASSDRALYGYTFGSGTRLTVV.

The chain is built from TRBV6-6 and TRBJ2-7; the D call of TRBD1 rests on TCRdb alone, since no DNA is present to check it. This CDR3 has 13 amino acids. CDR1 is MNHNY and CDR2 is SVGAGI in the germline V gene (reference sequence). This CDR3 reads CATRTGIIYEQYF.

The chain has TRBV30 and TRBJ1-3; TCRdb's D gene call, TRBD1, goes unchecked for lack of DNA. The CDR3 length is 14 residues. Germline CDR1 is GTSNPN and CDR2 is SVGIG (reference sequence). The CDR3 sequence: CASTPTGSGNTIYF.

The chain carries TRBV28 and TRBJ1-2. Per germline, CDR1 MDHEN and CDR2 SYDVKM. This CDR3 has 13 residues. CDR3 residues: CASTRDSNYGYTF.

The rearrangement joins TRBV20-1 to TRBJ2-7; the TCRdb call, TRBD1, lacks DNA for checking. Per germline, CDR1 DFQATT and CDR2 SNEGSKA (reference sequence). The CDR3 loop spans 16 amino acids. The CDR3 is CSARASPRVQEYEQYF.

The chain uses TRBV5-1 and TRBJ1-2; TCRdb designates TRBD1, a call that cannot be tested without DNA. The CDR3 has 15 amino acids. Germline CDR1 SGHRS, CDR2 YFSETQ. The CDR3 spells CASTPGQGRMYGYTF.

The chain links TRBV12-3 or TRBV12-4 to TRBJ2-1; with no DNA, the TCRdb D assignment of TRBD1 cannot be verified. The CDR3 runs to 14 residues. The CDR3 reads CASSRQGPYNEQFF.

The rearrangement joins TRBV5-6 to TRBJ1-6. The germline V gene encodes CDR1 SGHDT and CDR2 YYEEEE. There are 14 residues in the CDR3. The CDR3: CASSLPAQNSPLHF.

This chain connects TRBV30 to TRBJ2-3; TCRdb names TRBD2, which stays unverified in the absence of DNA. CDR3 size: 14 residues. Per the germline V gene, CDR1 is GTSNPN and CDR2 is SVGIG (reference sequence). CDR3 in amino acids: CAWSVGLAAVTQYF.